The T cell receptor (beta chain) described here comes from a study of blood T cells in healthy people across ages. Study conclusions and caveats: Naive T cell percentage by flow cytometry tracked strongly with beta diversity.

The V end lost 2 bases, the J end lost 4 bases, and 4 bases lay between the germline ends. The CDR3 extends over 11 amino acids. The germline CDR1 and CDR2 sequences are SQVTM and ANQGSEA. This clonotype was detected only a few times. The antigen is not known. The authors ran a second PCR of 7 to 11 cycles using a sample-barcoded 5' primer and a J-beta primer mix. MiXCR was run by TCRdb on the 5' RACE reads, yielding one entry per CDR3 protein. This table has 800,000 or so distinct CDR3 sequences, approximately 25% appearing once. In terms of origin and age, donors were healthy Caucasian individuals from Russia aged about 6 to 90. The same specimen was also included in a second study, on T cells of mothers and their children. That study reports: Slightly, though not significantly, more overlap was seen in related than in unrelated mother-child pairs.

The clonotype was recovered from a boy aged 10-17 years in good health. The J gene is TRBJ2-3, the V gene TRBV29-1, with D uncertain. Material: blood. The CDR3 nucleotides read TGCAGCGTTGAACCTTCAGATACGCAGTATTTT. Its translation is CSVEPSDTQYF.